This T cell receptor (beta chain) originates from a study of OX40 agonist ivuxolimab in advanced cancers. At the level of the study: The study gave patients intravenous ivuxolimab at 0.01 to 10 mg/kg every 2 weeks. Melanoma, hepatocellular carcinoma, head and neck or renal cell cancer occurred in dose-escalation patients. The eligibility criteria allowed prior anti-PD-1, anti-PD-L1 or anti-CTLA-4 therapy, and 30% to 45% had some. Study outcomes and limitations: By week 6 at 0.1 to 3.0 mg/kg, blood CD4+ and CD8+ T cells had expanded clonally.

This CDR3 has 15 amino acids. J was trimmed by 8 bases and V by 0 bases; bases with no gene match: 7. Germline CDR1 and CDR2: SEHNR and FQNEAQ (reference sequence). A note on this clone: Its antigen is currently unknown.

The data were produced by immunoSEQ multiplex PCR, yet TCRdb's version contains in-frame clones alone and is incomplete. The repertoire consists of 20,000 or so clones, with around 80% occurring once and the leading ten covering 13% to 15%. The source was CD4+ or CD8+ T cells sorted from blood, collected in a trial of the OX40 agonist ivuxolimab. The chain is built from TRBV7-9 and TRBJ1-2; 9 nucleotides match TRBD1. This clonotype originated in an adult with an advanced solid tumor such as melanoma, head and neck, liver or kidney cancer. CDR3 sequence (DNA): TGTGCCAGCAGCTTAGCGAACAGGGGGCAAGGCGGCTACACCTTC. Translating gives CASSLANRGQGGYTF. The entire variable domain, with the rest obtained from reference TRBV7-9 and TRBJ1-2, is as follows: DTGVSQNPRHKITKRGQNVTFRCDPISEHNRLYWYRQTLGQGPEFLTYFQNEAQLEKSRLLSDRFSAERPKGSFSTLEIQRTEQGDSAMYLCASSLANRGQGGYTFGSGTRLTVV.